A selection of T cell receptor beta chains follows, all from one sample in a study of blood T cell repertoires in COVID-19. Profiled with immunoSEQ multiplex PCR; TCRdb holds only in-frame clones, not every one. The sample consists of about 400,000 clones, about 89% of them appearing once. Specimen: PBMCs or T cells enriched from blood (not recorded which). The receptors were sampled from a middle-aged man in a cohort exposed to, infected with or recovered from COVID-19 (not recorded which). CDR3s include the opening cysteine and the closing phenylalanine or tryptophan. Each record gives: J gene, D gene, clone size, V gene, CDR3 protein, CDR3 DNA. D genes are given only for firm matches. For some rows the clone size is stated as once, few or many, or as a class when expanded; others skip it.

TRBJ2-2 NA NA TRBV19 CASSKAGTLNTGELFF TGTGCCAGTAGTAAAGCCGGGACTCTAAACACCGGGGAGCTGTTTTTT
TRBJ2-3 TRBD2 few TRBV4-1 CASRLAGLHTDTQYF TGCGCCAGCCGCCTAGCGGGGCTGCACACAGATACGCAGTATTTT
TRBJ2-7 NA NA TRBV28 CASSFPGTLYEQYF TGTGCCAGCAGTTTCCCCGGGACACTCTACGAGCAGTACTTC
TRBJ1-4 NA NA TRBV3-1/TRBV3-2 CASSRGDATNEKLFF TGTGCCAGCAGCCGCGGGGACGCAACTAATGAAAAACTGTTTTTT
TRBJ1-2 NA NA TRBV5-1 CASSSTAPLGYTF TGCGCCAGCAGCTCCACAGCTCCTCTGGGCTACACCTTC
TRBJ1-4 NA NA TRBV5-4 CASSLGGGHGGSNEKLFF TGTGCCAGCAGCTTGGGGGGGGGACACGGAGGGAGTAATGAAAAACTGTTTTTT
TRBJ1-2 TRBD1 NA TRBV27 CASRRTGYGYTF TGTGCCAGCAGGCGGACAGGCTATGGCTACACCTTC
TRBJ2-7 NA NA TRBV19 CASSREAYSYEQYF TGTGCCAGTAGTCGTGAGGCATACTCCTACGAGCAGTACTTC
TRBJ2-5 NA NA TRBV19 CATAASGSGETQYF TGTGCCACCGCCGCCTCCGGGTCGGGGGAGACCCAGTACTTC
TRBJ2-1 TRBD2 NA TRBV30 CAWSREAPGNEQFF TGTGCCTGGAGTCGGGAGGCACCCGGGAATGAGCAGTTCTTC
TRBJ2-7 TRBD2 few TRBV4-2 CASSQASRTSGSEQYF TGTGCCAGCAGCCAAGCGTCCAGGACTAGTGGTAGCGAGCAGTACTTC
TRBJ2-2 TRBD2 NA TRBV4-1 CASSQAGTSRQHSNTGELFF TGCGCCAGCAGCCAGGCCGGGACTAGCAGACAGCACTCAAACACCGGGGAGCTGTTTTTT
TRBJ1-1 TRBD1 NA TRBV7-9 CASSASDRGLKYTEAFF TGTGCCAGCAGCGCCTCCGACAGGGGCCTTAAATACACTGAAGCTTTCTTT
TRBJ2-3 NA NA TRBV5-6 CASSSPDTQYF TGTGCCAGCAGCTCTCCCGATACGCAGTATTTT
TRBJ2-3 TRBD1 NA TRBV28 CASTPRGRTGGSGTDTQYF TGTGCCAGCACTCCCCGGGGTCGGACAGGGGGATCGGGCACAGATACGCAGTATTTT
TRBJ1-4 NA NA TRBV3-1/TRBV3-2 CASSQARPQGGEKLFF TGTGCCAGCAGCCAAGCTCGGCCTCAGGGTGGGGAAAAACTGTTTTTT
TRBJ1-2 TRBD1 NA TRBV2 CASSSDRAIYGYTF TGTGCCAGCTCCTCTGACAGGGCAATCTATGGCTACACCTTC
TRBJ2-2 TRBD1 NA TRBV10-1 CASSELTGQATNTGELFF TGCGCCAGCAGTGAGTTAACGGGACAGGCGACGAACACCGGGGAGCTGTTTTTT
TRBJ2-2 NA few TRBV19 CASSMLRGTGELFF TGTGCCAGTAGTATGTTGCGAGGGACCGGGGAGCTGTTTTTT
TRBJ1-6 NA NA TRBV2 CASSVQGPNNSPLHF TGTGCCAGCAGTGTACAGGGCCCCAATAATTCACCCCTCCACTTT
TRBJ2-7 TRBD1 NA TRBV5-1 CASSSVPGQGAQSYEQYF TGCGCCAGCAGCTCCGTCCCGGGACAGGGGGCGCAATCCTACGAGCAGTACTTC
TRBJ2-2 TRBD2 NA TRBV5-1 CASSLVSGGRGSAGELFF TGCGCCAGCAGCTTGGTTTCCGGCGGGAGAGGGTCTGCCGGGGAGCTGTTTTTT
TRBJ1-3 TRBD1 NA TRBV2 CASSGGTGRGNTIYF TGTGCCAGCAGCGGCGGGACAGGGAGGGGAAACACCATATATTTT
TRBJ2-1 TRBD2 NA TRBV27 CATQEAGVEQFF TGTGCCACCCAGGAGGCGGGAGTCGAGCAGTTCTTC
TRBJ1-1 TRBD1 NA TRBV6-5 CASNLRQGPYTEAFF TGTGCCAGCAACCTACGACAGGGCCCATACACTGAAGCTTTCTTT
TRBJ1-2 NA NA TRBV28 CASSRQKYGYTF TGTGCCAGCAGTAGACAGAAGTATGGCTACACCTTC
TRBJ2-3 TRBD2 once TRBV15 CATSREIAGGTDTQYF TGTGCCACCAGCAGAGAGATAGCGGGGGGCACAGATACGCAGTATTTT
TRBJ1-6 NA NA TRBV19 CASRPGGWNSPLHF TGTGCCAGTAGGCCAGGAGGGTGGAATTCACCCCTCCACTTT
TRBJ2-3 NA NA TRBV5-6 CASSGGGSTQYF TGTGCCAGCAGCGGGGGCGGGAGTACGCAGTATTTT
TRBJ1-1 NA NA TRBV5-1 CASSLGGFF TGCGCCAGCAGCTTGGGAGGTTTCTTT
TRBJ2-1 TRBD2 NA TRBV7-3 CASSLNPSGSLYNEQFF TGTGCCAGCAGCCTAAACCCTAGCGGGAGTTTATACAATGAGCAGTTCTTC
TRBJ2-3 TRBD2 NA TRBV7-7 CASSSGLAGAADTQYF TGTGCCAGCAGCTCGGGACTAGCGGGAGCGGCAGATACGCAGTATTTT
TRBJ2-5 NA NA TRBV5-4 CASSSAGGETQYF TGTGCCAGCAGCTCCGCGGGTGGGGAGACCCAGTACTTC
TRBJ2-1 NA NA TRBV7-9 CASSLGERLQPQFF TGTGCCAGCAGCTTAGGGGAGCGGTTACAACCCCAGTTCTTC
TRBJ2-1 TRBD2 NA TRBV9 CASSTLSGTSSRNEQFF TGTGCCAGCAGCACCCTGAGCGGGACTAGCTCACGCAATGAGCAGTTCTTC
TRBJ1-1 TRBD1 NA TRBV10-2 CASKPEIGTGNTEAFF TGCGCCAGCAAACCTGAGATCGGGACAGGGAACACTGAAGCTTTCTTT
TRBJ1-4 TRBD1 many TRBV5-1 CASSITGVREKLFF TGCGCCAGCAGCATAACAGGGGTTAGGGAAAAACTGTTTTTT
TRBJ1-3 NA once TRBV2 CASSDPDSFISGNTIYF TGTGCCAGCAGTGACCCAGACAGTTTCATCTCTGGAAACACCATATATTTT